This T cell receptor (beta chain) was observed in a study of T cells in Graves' hyperthyroidism and ophthalmopathy. Trimming stripped 1 base from V and 7 bases from J, with 11 bases between. Germline-derived CDR1 and CDR2 are SGHTA and FQGTGA. CDR3 length: 13 amino acids. Amplification targeted TCR beta CDR3 regions from RNA transcripts. The study used the HTBI primer set for a first-round RT-PCR of the TCR CDR3. One entry per CDR3 protein results from TCRdb running MiXCR on the multiplex PCR reads. Here the sample spans about 350,000 distinct CDR3 sequences, about a fifth being singletons. This clonotype was counted many times.

This sequence originates from a woman between 18 and 29 years old with Graves' hyperthyroidism. The chain has TRBV7-3 and TRBJ2-7; D is possibly TRBD2 (5 bases). Sequencing was carried out using blood. CDR3: CASSLNGIREQYF. The CDR3 coding sequence is TGTGCCAGCAGCTTAAACGGGATTCGGGAGCAGTACTTC.